This TCR beta chain was recorded in a study of shared clonotypes between healthy human individuals. Across the whole study: There were three CD4 naive, three CD4 memory, two CD8 naive and one CD8 memory plates per donor.

On this clone itself: Its antigen is not known.

Sequencing was performed with immunoSEQ multiplex PCR; in TCRdb, only in-frame clones are kept and a portion is missing. Seen here are millions of clones, approximately 90% observed once, and the top ten hold around 0.14%. The CDR3 contains 17 residues. Between the trimmed V and J ends, which lost 0 bases and 7 bases, there was a span of 18 bases. Germline V gene lookup returns CDR1 MGHRA and CDR2 YSYEKL. Whole-study results and caveats: Only blood underwent sampling, and tissue repertoires likely differ.

Input material: naive CD4+ T cells sorted from blood. Subset indicated: CD45RA+ positively selected. This TCR was sampled from a man between 18 and 29 years old in good health. This chain uses TRBV4-1 with TRBJ1-4, with D possibly matching TRBD1 (5 bases). In DNA form, the CDR3 reads TGCGCCAGCAGCCAAGAGTACGTCCTGCCCGGGGGTGAAAAACTGTTTTTT. It specifies CASSQEYVLPGGEKLFF.